The sequence of this T cell receptor beta chain was determined in a study of prognosis after radiotherapy for stage I lung cancer. Turning to the study itself: Post-radiotherapy, distant metastases were observed in several patients (median around 7 months), whereas no significant progression was observed in over twelve.

Amplification of the TCR beta CDR3 (from genomic DNA) was done by two-round multiplex PCR. Initially, in first-round PCR, primers specific to each TRBV and TRBJ gene were used. TCRdb re-derived calls from the multiplex PCR reads in MiXCR, one entry per CDR3 protein. Altogether some 13,000 distinct CDR3 sequences are present, roughly a third being singletons, with the ten largest covering around two fifths. Study-wide points: A fall in unique TCR clone counts followed stereotactic body radiation therapy, with medians of around 10,000 versus 6,500.

This clonotype was seen at least ten times. The target antigen is unknown. The CDR3 loop spans 13 amino acids. The germline V gene has CDR1 MNHNS and CDR2 SASEGT. The V end lost 6 bases, the J end lost 1 base, and 9 bases lay between the germline ends. The sequence derives from a donor over 45 with non-small cell lung cancer. Sequencing was performed on PBMCs, taken before or after stereotactic body radiation therapy (not recorded which). J is TRBJ1-1 and V is TRBV6-1, with D perhaps TRBD1 (5 bases). The CDR3 here is CASSVTGNTEAFF. In nucleotides, the CDR3 is TGTGCCAGCAGCGTAACAGGGAACACTGAAGCTTTCTTT.